What follows are 27 T cell receptor beta chains derived from one specimen sequenced in a study of PD-1 blockade in classical Hodgkin lymphoma. Every single patient, without exception, relapsed after autologous stem cell transplantation, and brentuximab vedotin exposure varied. Using immunoSEQ multiplex PCR, the repertoire was profiled, and TCRdb retains in-frame clones only, with some absent. The sample comprises around 100,000 clones, about 89% of which are singletons, and under 7.5% rests with the top ten. Sequencing used peripheral blood mononuclear cells (PBMCs), obtained before the second cycle of nivolumab. All receptors come from a human donor with classical Hodgkin lymphoma.

The chain recombines TRBV4-1 with TRBJ2-7, with TRBD1 matching 7 bases. The CDR3 contains 13 residues. Trimming removed 1 base from V and 6 bases from J; junction bases left unmatched: 3. Germline V CDR1 and CDR2: MGHRA, YSYEKL. The CDR3 DNA follows: TGCGCCAGCAGCCAAGGGACAGGAGCCGAGCAGTACTTC. Translation gives CASSQGTGAEQYF.

This chain joins TRBV15 and TRBJ1-3; D not certain. This CDR3 has 14 residues. Germline V gene data show CDR1 as LNHNV and CDR2 as YYDKDF (reference sequence). V lost 0 bases and J 0 bases, leaving 3 bases between the germline ends. The CDR3 sequence is CATSREASGNTIYF. The DNA of the CDR3 is TGTGCCACCAGCAGAGAAGCCTCTGGAAACACCATATATTTT.

This chain uses TRBV19 with TRBJ1-2, with a possible D match to TRBD1 (5 bases). V was cut by 5 bases and J by 7 bases, with 14 bases left in between. Germline V gene lookup returns CDR1 LNHDA and CDR2 SQIVND (reference sequence). The CDR3 extends over 13 amino acids. DNA of the CDR3: TGTGCCAGTAGTCCACAGTATGGGGGTGGCTACACCTTC. Protein product: CASSPQYGGGYTF. The full variable domain, with the rest looked up from reference TRBV19 and TRBJ1-2, is DGGITQSPKYLFRKEGQNVTLSCEQNLNHDAMYWYRQDPGQGLRLIYYSQIVNDFQKGDIAEGYSVSREKKESFPLTVTSAQKNPTAFYLCASSPQYGGGYTFGSGTRLTVV.

This chain uses TRBV21-1 with TRBJ1-5; the table's D call of TRBD1 was not tested on the DNA. TRBV21-1 is reported as a pseudogene. The CDR3 is 17 amino acids. The CDR3 loop reads CASIWTGWGYSNQPQHF. CDR3 nucleotide sequence: TGTGCCAGCATCTGGACAGGGTGGGGTTATAGCAATCAGCCCCAGCATTTT.

The rearrangement links TRBV28 to TRBJ2-7; maybe TRBD1 (7 bases). The CDR3 totals 15 residues. The germline gives CDR1 MDHEN, CDR2 SYDVKM. V was trimmed by 2 bases and J by 3 bases, leaving 14 bases between them. CDR3 coding DNA: TGTGCCAGCAGTTTAGGCGGGACAGCTAGCTACGAGCAGTACTTC. Its protein is CASSLGGTASYEQYF.

This chain uses TRBV19 with TRBJ2-1, with D possibly being TRBD1 or TRBD2 (5 bases each). Germline assignment: CDR1 LNHDA and CDR2 SQIVND (reference sequence). The V and J ends lost 8 bases and 2 bases respectively, with 19 bases between them. The CDR3 sequence is 16 residues long. CDR3 sequence reads: CASRKGAGGAYNEQFF. The CDR3 bases are TGTGCCAGTCGCAAAGGGGCGGGTGGGGCCTACAATGAGCAGTTCTTC. Full variable domain (rest looked up from reference TRBV19 and TRBJ2-1): DGGITQSPKYLFRKEGQNVTLSCEQNLNHDAMYWYRQDPGQGLRLIYYSQIVNDFQKGDIAEGYSVSREKKESFPLTVTSAQKNPTAFYLCASRKGAGGAYNEQFFGPGTRLTVL.

The V gene is TRBV6-1, the J gene TRBJ1-5; D unclear. This CDR3 is 15 amino acids long. Germline assignment: CDR1 MNHNS and CDR2 SASEGT. Trimming took off 2 bases at V and 3 bases at J, with 11 bases between the two ends. Here the CDR3 reads CASSEIGPTNQPQHF. The DNA of the CDR3 is TGTGCCAGCAGTGAAATCGGACCGACCAATCAGCCCCAGCATTTT.

The chain recombines TRBV19 with TRBJ2-3; D is unresolved. Per germline, CDR1 LNHDA and CDR2 SQIVND (reference sequence). Trimming took off 5 bases at V and 4 bases at J, with 10 bases between the two ends. CDR3 length: 13 residues. The CDR3 sequence: CASSQNHPDTQYF. CDR3 in DNA: TGTGCCAGTAGTCAAAACCACCCAGATACGCAGTATTTT. The full variable domain, its missing parts supplied by reference TRBV19 and TRBJ2-3, is DGGITQSPKYLFRKEGQNVTLSCEQNLNHDAMYWYRQDPGQGLRLIYYSQIVNDFQKGDIAEGYSVSREKKESFPLTVTSAQKNPTAFYLCASSQNHPDTQYFGPGTRLTVL.

About this clone itself: An end of the junction does not agree with germline; a read error may underlie this. The V call is TRBV10-1, the J call TRBJ1-2; 10 nucleotides line up with TRBD1. The CDR3 has 20 residues. In germline, CDR1 is WNHNN, CDR2 SYGVQD (reference sequence). The CDR3 bases are TGCGCCAGCATTGAGACAGGGGGCGCAAAAGCTGATGAAGAGGGGGATGGCTACACCTTC. Encoded protein: CASIETGGAKADEEGDGYTF.

The chain combines TRBV28 with TRBJ2-2, with D perhaps matching TRBD1 (6 bases). Germline loops: CDR1 MDHEN, CDR2 SYDVKM. The CDR3 extends over 16 amino acids. V lost 6 bases, J lost 7 bases, and 21 bases lay in between. CDR3 sequence: CASRGRDTTRGGELFF. In DNA, the CDR3 is TGTGCCAGCAGGGGCCGGGACACGACGAGAGGCGGGGAGCTGTTTTTT. The full variable domain, with the rest looked up from reference TRBV28 and TRBJ2-2, is DVKVTQSSRYLVKRTGEKVFLECVQDMDHENMFWYRQDPGLGLRLIYFSYDVKMKEKGDIPEGYSVSREKKERFSLILESASTNQTSMYLCASRGRDTTRGGELFFGEGSRLTVL.

The chain uses TRBV18 and TRBJ2-3; no firm D call. The CDR3 is 15 residues long. CDR1 KGHSH and CDR2 LQKENI come from the germline V gene. V dropped 1 base and J dropped 7 bases, with 15 bases sitting between them. In nucleotides, the CDR3 is TGTGCCAGCTCACCACTGGGTGGGGATAGCAATACGCAGTATTTT. It translates to CASSPLGGDSNTQYF. Full variable domain (remainder filled in from reference TRBV18 and TRBJ2-3): NAGVMQNPRHLVRRRGQEARLRCSPMKGHSHVYWYRQLPEEGLKFMVYLQKENIIDESGMPKERFSAEFPKEGPSILRIQQVVRGDSAAYFCASSPLGGDSNTQYFGPGTRLTVL.

This sequence joins TRBV4-3 and TRBJ1-5; perhaps TRBD1 as D (6 bases). Germline assignment: CDR1 LGHNA and CDR2 YSLEER. CDR3 length: 14 residues. The V end lost 0 bases, the J end lost 4 bases, and 7 bases lay between the germline ends. DNA of the CDR3: TGCGCCAGCAGCCAAGAACAGGGAAATCAGCCCCAGCATTTT. Translated: CASSQEQGNQPQHF.

There are a few counts of this clone. This chain joins TRBV27 and TRBJ1-2; D remains ambiguous. The V and J ends lost 0 bases and 3 bases respectively, with 11 bases between them. CDR1 is MNHEY, CDR2 SMNVEV, per germline (reference sequence). This CDR3 region has 15 residues. DNA for the CDR3: TGTGCCAGCAGTTTATCGGCTTTTTTTGACTATGGCTACACCTTC. Residues: CASSLSAFFDYGYTF.

V usage is TRBV10-1 and J usage is TRBJ2-4; D is undetermined. Germline assignment: CDR1 WNHNN and CDR2 SYGVQD (reference sequence). Trimming shortened V by 1 base and J by 0 bases, and 16 bases separated the two germline ends. CDR3 length: 18 amino acids. The CDR3 coding sequence is TGCGCCAGCAGTGAGTTTATAGGGCCAAGAATAGCCAAAAACATTCAGTACTTC. It codes for CASSEFIGPRIAKNIQYF.

This chain uses TRBV7-2 with TRBJ1-2; TRBD1 agrees at 7 bases. With V trimmed by 1 base and J by 7 bases, 3 bases remained unmatched. The CDR3 runs 13 residues. The germline V gene has CDR1 SGHTA and CDR2 FQGNSA. CDR3 protein: CASSLEYRGGYTF. The CDR3 nucleotides read TGTGCCAGCAGCTTAGAATACAGGGGTGGCTACACCTTC.

The chain links TRBV11-3 to TRBJ2-7; TRBD2 is a possible D gene (6 bases). V shed 0 bases and J shed 5 bases, with 14 bases lying between them. The CDR3 covers 15 residues. CDR1 is SGHNT, CDR2 YENEEA, per germline. The CDR3 reads CASSLDGTRDHEQYF. The DNA of the CDR3 is TGTGCCAGCAGCTTAGACGGGACGCGGGACCACGAGCAGTACTTC.

V usage is TRBV27 and J usage is TRBJ2-1; 12 nucleotides agree with TRBD1. Losses at the gene ends were 8 bases for V and 0 bases for J; bases not matched to a gene: 8. The germline CDR1 and CDR2 sequences are MNHEY and SMNVEV (reference sequence). The CDR3 consists of 17 residues. The CDR3 DNA is TGTGCCAGCCGGGACAGGGGGCACCTCTTCTCCTACAATGAGCAGTTCTTC. The encoded protein is CASRDRGHLFSYNEQFF.

The chain uses TRBV13 and TRBJ2-6; D is ambiguous. Germline V gene sequence: CDR1 PRHDT, CDR2 FYEKMQ (reference sequence). V dropped 5 bases and J dropped 4 bases, with 9 bases sitting between them. This CDR3 is built from 14 residues. CDR3 protein: CASSPGAGANVLTF. CDR3 nucleotides: TGTGCCAGCAGCCCAGGCGCAGGGGCCAACGTCCTGACTTTC.

The V and J genes are TRBV6-5 and TRBJ2-7, with 10 bases lining up with TRBD2. The V and J ends lost 5 bases and 1 base, in that order; junction bases with no gene match: 2. The CDR3 consists of 14 residues. Germline V CDR1 and CDR2: MNHEY, SVGAGI. The DNA of the CDR3 is TGTGCCAGCAGTCTAGCGGGGGCTTCCTACGAGCAGTACTTC. It codes for CASSLAGASYEQYF.

The chain combines TRBV19 with TRBJ1-2, with D tentatively TRBD1 (5 bases). The CDR3 loop spans 16 amino acids. Germline lookup yields CDR1 LNHDA and CDR2 SQIVND (reference sequence). Trimming removed 5 bases from V and 4 bases from J, with 20 bases in between. CDR3 DNA: TGTGCCAGTAGTTTCTCCCCAGGGTCGAGGGGCTATGGCTACACCTTC. Its protein product is CASSFSPGSRGYGYTF. The whole variable domain, remainder taken from reference TRBV19 and TRBJ1-2, is DGGITQSPKYLFRKEGQNVTLSCEQNLNHDAMYWYRQDPGQGLRLIYYSQIVNDFQKGDIAEGYSVSREKKESFPLTVTSAQKNPTAFYLCASSFSPGSRGYGYTFGSGTRLTVV.

The V gene is TRBV28, the J gene TRBJ2-7, with D hard to call. The CDR3 runs to 14 residues. From germline, CDR1 is MDHEN and CDR2 SYDVKM. Trimming took off 7 bases at V and 3 bases at J, with 16 bases between the two ends. The CDR3 DNA reads as TGTGCCAGCACCTCGTTTGGGTCGGGCTACGAGCAGTACTTC. Protein: CASTSFGSGYEQYF. Full variable domain (outside the CDR3, taken from reference TRBV28 and TRBJ2-7): DVKVTQSSRYLVKRTGEKVFLECVQDMDHENMFWYRQDPGLGLRLIYFSYDVKMKEKGDIPEGYSVSREKKERFSLILESASTNQTSMYLCASTSFGSGYEQYFGPGTRLTVT.

The chain uses TRBV6-1 and TRBJ2-4; 8 bases match TRBD1. V was pared by 2 bases and J by 3 bases, with 9 bases of the junction left unmatched. The CDR3 length is 17 residues. Germline V CDR1 and CDR2: MNHNS, SASEGT. CDR3 amino acids: CASSEPRQGIGKNIQYF. DNA for the CDR3: TGTGCCAGCAGTGAACCAAGACAGGGGATCGGCAAAAACATTCAGTACTTC.

J is TRBJ2-7 and V is TRBV4-3, with D possibly TRBD1 on 6 matching bases. Per the germline V gene, CDR1 is LGHNA and CDR2 is YSLEER. The CDR3 consists of 16 residues. Trimming cost V 2 bases and J 1 base, with 15 bases left between them. CDR3 DNA: TGCGCCAGCAGCCAATACCCCAGGGGTAAGTCCTACGAGCAGTACTTC. This translates into CASSQYPRGKSYEQYF.

The CDR3 DNA sequence: TGTGCCAGCAGTTTATCTTTCCCTGACACTGAAGCTTTCTTT. Amino acids: CASSLSFPDTEAFF. The chain links TRBV27 to TRBJ1-1; no reliable D call. The CDR3 is 14 residues long. Germline lookup yields CDR1 MNHEY and CDR2 SMNVEV (reference sequence). Trimming stripped 0 bases from V and 3 bases from J, with 8 bases between.

In its sample, this clone was seen a few times. This chain joins TRBV7-9 and TRBJ1-1, with D unresolved. The ends were cut back, 5 bases at V and 0 bases at J, with 7 bases in the middle. Germline V gene lookup returns CDR1 SEHNR and CDR2 FQNEAQ (reference sequence). CDR3 length: 13 residues. CDR3 sequence: CASSLEVNTEAFF. The CDR3 coding sequence is TGTGCCAGCAGCCTAGAGGTGAACACTGAAGCTTTCTTT.

The V call is TRBV18, the J call TRBJ2-3, with 8 bases that match TRBD1. Germline V gives CDR1 KGHSH, CDR2 LQKENI. V was clipped by 2 bases and J by 2 bases; unmatched bases: 9. The CDR3 is 17 residues long. CDR3 residues: CASSPKETGAYTDTQYF. The CDR3 DNA is TGTGCCAGCTCACCAAAAGAGACAGGGGCCTACACAGATACGCAGTATTTT.

The chain combines TRBV19 with TRBJ2-2, with 7 nucleotides matching TRBD1. This CDR3 region has 14 residues. V gave up 5 bases and J gave up 6 bases; unmatched junction bases: 6. Germline loops: CDR1 LNHDA, CDR2 SQIVND (reference sequence). CDR3 DNA sequence: TGTGCCAGTAGTTGGGGACAGTTTGCCGGGGAGCTGTTTTTT. Translated: CASSWGQFAGELFF.